This T cell receptor beta chain emerged from a study of a mutant IDH1 vaccine in newly diagnosed glioma. Turning to the study itself: Of the patients given treatment, 62.5% were male and about 38% were female, and a mean age of approximately 37 years was recorded. The therapy given earlier, which was standard therapy, consisted of radiotherapy, temozolomide, or both, and most of the patients received both. The study, taken as a whole, reports: Pseudoprogression apparently lacked any relation to changes in top peripheral T cell clonotypes.

The time point: week 23, last vaccination. Doses comprised 300 ug of mutant IDH1 20-mer peptide each, plus topical imiquimod. Profiling relied on immunoSEQ multiplex PCR, and the TCRdb table lists in-frame clones only, not all of them. Of 35,000 to 55,000 clones in the sample, roughly 83% are singletons; the top ten hold around 2.5%. Trimming pared 0 bases from V and 5 bases from J, leaving 13 bases between. Germline V CDR1 and CDR2: MDHEN, SYDVKM. The CDR3 extends over 15 amino acids. On this clone: Its antigen is currently unknown.

This chain joins TRBV28 and TRBJ2-5; D perhaps matches TRBD1 (6 bases). The TCR sequence derives from a woman between 18 and 29 years old with glioma. Some clones in this sample may be carry-over from other donors' samples. The starting material was PBMCs, obtained from a glioma patient whose treatment included an IDH1 peptide vaccine. The CDR3 is CASSLWGAPGETQYF. CDR3 sequence (DNA): TGTGCCAGCAGTTTATGGGGGGCCCCGGGGGAGACCCAGTACTTC.